The TCR beta chain under discussion was sequenced for a study of human T cells and chemical hapten exposure. V was shortened by 2 bases and J by 9 bases, with 5 bases between the two germline ends. CDR3 length: 11 residues. Germline V gene sequence: CDR1 MNHNS, CDR2 SASEGT. Unseparated into fractions, whole blood served as the source from which total RNA was extracted. TCRdb re-derived calls from the 5' RACE reads in MiXCR, one entry per CDR3 protein. The sample consists of 110,000 or so distinct CDR3 sequences, 19% of them appearing once. This sequence was found in a human donor in good health. The chain recombines TRBV6-1 with TRBJ2-1; D gene uncertain. DNA for the CDR3: TGTGCCAGCAGTGAATTGGTTGAGCAGTTCTTC. Its protein is CASSELVEQFF.